A single sample is the source of the 32 T cell receptor beta chains below, sequenced in a study of T cells in Graves' hyperthyroidism and ophthalmopathy. TCR beta CDR3 regions were amplified from RNA transcripts. The TCR CDR3 first-round RT-PCR relied on the HTBI primer set. TCRdb re-derived calls from the multiplex PCR reads in MiXCR, one entry per CDR3 protein. The sample yields fewer than 650,000 distinct CDR3 sequences, around 15% seen once. The sequencing sample was made of blood. Receptor source: a woman between 40 and 50 years old with Graves' hyperthyroidism.

This clonotype was observed many times. The chain recombines TRBV7-2 with TRBJ2-5; D not certain. This CDR3 has 13 residues. Germline V gene lookup returns CDR1 SGHTA and CDR2 FQGNSA. The V end lost 1 base, the J end lost 4 bases, and 7 bases lay between the germline ends. The DNA for the CDR3 is TGTGCCAGCAGCTTAGTGTGGACAGAGACCCAGTACTTC. This gives the protein CASSLVWTETQYF. The full variable domain, its missing parts supplied by reference TRBV7-2 and TRBJ2-5, is GAGVSQSPSNKVTEKGKDVELRCDPISGHTALYWYRQSLGQGLEFLIYFQGNSAPDKSGLPSDRFSAERTGGSVSTLTIQRTQQEDSAVYLCASSLVWTETQYFGPGTRLLVL.

The table lists this clonotype with many counts. V is TRBV7-9 and J is TRBJ2-7; tentative D call: TRBD2 (6 bases). CDR3 length: 14 amino acids. Germline loops: CDR1 SEHNR, CDR2 FQNEAQ (reference sequence). Trimming shortened V by 10 bases and J by 0 bases, and 16 bases separated the two germline ends. CDR3 residues: CATQGGTASYEQYF. The CDR3 nucleotides read TGTGCCACCCAAGGAGGGACGGCCTCCTACGAGCAGTACTTC.

The rearrangement links TRBV19 to TRBJ1-5; weak D call: TRBD1 (5 bases). Germline-derived CDR1 and CDR2 are LNHDA and SQIVND (reference sequence). CDR3 size: 13 residues. Trimming stripped 6 bases from V and 7 bases from J, with 13 bases between. As DNA, the CDR3 is TGTGCCAGTAGGGAACGACAGACCCAGCCCCAGCATTTT. Protein: CASRERQTQPQHF. Full variable domain (missing parts from reference TRBV19 and TRBJ1-5): DGGITQSPKYLFRKEGQNVTLSCEQNLNHDAMYWYRQDPGQGLRLIYYSQIVNDFQKGDIAEGYSVSREKKESFPLTVTSAQKNPTAFYLCASRERQTQPQHFGDGTRLSIL.

The chain has TRBV19 and TRBJ1-6; no definite D call. The CDR3 spans 12 residues. CDR1 and CDR2 (germline): LNHDA, SQIVND (reference sequence). V lost 6 bases and J lost 7, with 7 bases in between. The CDR3 sequence is CASRIGNSPLHF. The CDR3, as DNA: TGTGCCAGTAGGATTGGAAATTCACCCCTCCACTTT. Complete variable domain (other parts from reference TRBV19 and TRBJ1-6): DGGITQSPKYLFRKEGQNVTLSCEQNLNHDAMYWYRQDPGQGLRLIYYSQIVNDFQKGDIAEGYSVSREKKESFPLTVTSAQKNPTAFYLCASRIGNSPLHFGNGTRLTVT.

This clonotype was seen a handful of times. This chain links TRBV20-1 with TRBJ2-7; the match to TRBD2 covers 9 bases. The J segment lost 2 bases and the V segment lost 6 bases, leaving 5 bases of the junction unmatched. CDR1 DFQATT and CDR2 SNEGSKA come from the germline V gene (reference sequence). This CDR3 comprises 13 residues. The CDR3 nucleotides read TGCAGTGCGTCGACTAGCGGAACCTACGAGCAGTACTTC. As protein: CSASTSGTYEQYF.

This clonotype occurred a few times. The J gene is TRBJ2-7, the V gene TRBV20-1; 13 positions agree with TRBD2. The CDR3 runs 12 residues. The V and J ends lost 5 bases and 8 bases, in that order; junction bases with no gene match: 3. CDR1 is DFQATT, CDR2 SNEGSKA, per germline (reference sequence). CDR3 residues: CSAGTSGNQQYF. The CDR3 DNA reads TGCAGTGCTGGGACTAGCGGGAACCAGCAGTACTTC.

This clonotype was seen only a few times. The V gene is TRBV12-3 or TRBV12-4, the J gene TRBJ2-3; 10 positions match TRBD2. CDR3 length: 15 residues. Germline trimming cut 6 bases from V and 0 bases from J; bases unmatched to any gene: 3. The CDR3 DNA reads as TGTGCCAGCAGAACTAGCGGGACTAGCACAGATACGCAGTATTTT. Residues: CASRTSGTSTDTQYF.

The sample holds a few counts of this clonotype. The chain joins TRBV24-1 to TRBJ2-2; a weak D match, TRBD1 (5 bases). Germline-derived CDR1 and CDR2 are KGHDR and SFDVKD. Trimming removed 6 bases at V and 7 bases at J, with 5 bases between. The CDR3 has 11 residues. The CDR3: CATSRGGELFF. The DNA for the CDR3 is TGTGCCACCAGTAGGGGCGGGGAGCTGTTTTTT.

The chain combines TRBV3-1 with TRBJ1-6; D is uncertain. V shed 0 bases and J shed 0 bases, with 3 bases lying between them. This CDR3 region has 15 residues. The germline gives CDR1 LGHDT, CDR2 YNNKEL (reference sequence). The CDR3 loop reads CASSQEGSYNSPLHF. In DNA form, the CDR3 reads TGTGCCAGCAGCCAAGAAGGCTCCTATAATTCACCCCTCCACTTT.

Only a few counts were recorded for this clonotype. The chain carries TRBV25-1 and TRBJ2-1; no reliable D call. Trimming stripped 4 bases from V and 8 bases from J, with 12 bases between. This CDR3 is 13 amino acids long. Germline V gene lookup returns CDR1 MGHDK and CDR2 SYGVNS. The CDR3 DNA sequence: TGTGCCAGCAGTGTCCGAGATCGTTATGAGCAGTTCTTC. Encoded protein: CASSVRDRYEQFF.

A few counts support this clonotype. The chain has TRBV11-1 and TRBJ2-7; 9 bases match TRBD1. J gave up 4 bases and V 6 bases, and 7 bases lay outside the gene matches. The CDR3 sequence is 14 residues long. Germline values: CDR1 SGHAT, CDR2 FQDESV (reference sequence). The CDR3 sequence: CASRSSGQGYEQYF. The CDR3 bases are TGTGCCAGCAGAAGTTCGGGACAGGGTTACGAGCAGTACTTC.

This clonotype was recorded at least ten times. The chain uses TRBV29-1 and TRBJ2-7, with TRBD1 matching 9 bases. The CDR3 is 15 residues long. In germline, CDR1 is SQVTM, CDR2 ANQGSEA. V was pared by 6 bases and J by 2 bases, with 11 bases of the junction left unmatched. The DNA for the CDR3 is TGCAGCGTGGGACAGGGTGGTACTAAAACCTACGAGCAGTACTTC. Its translation is CSVGQGGTKTYEQYF.

A remark on this clonotype: The junction departs from the called germline gene at one end, perhaps through a read error. The chain uses TRBV20-1 and TRBJ1-2, with D tentatively TRBD1 (5 bases). The CDR3 length is 13 residues. Per germline, CDR1 DFQATT and CDR2 SNEGSKA (reference sequence). This chain's CDR3 is CSARAQRGYGYAF. The CDR3 nucleotides are TGCAGTGCTAGAGCGCAGAGGGGTTATGGCTACGCCTTC.

This clonotype has ten or more counts. The V gene is TRBV5-1, the J gene TRBJ1-1, with D unclear. The CDR3 is 14 amino acids. Trimming removed 3 bases at V and 0 bases at J, with 9 bases between. From germline, CDR1 is SGHRS and CDR2 YFSETQ. CDR3 residues: CASSSGQLNTEAFF. CDR3 nucleotides: TGCGCCAGCAGCTCCGGCCAACTGAACACTGAAGCTTTCTTT. Combining the CDR3 with reference TRBV5-1 and TRBJ1-1 gives the whole variable domain KAGVTQTPRYLIKTRGQQVTLSCSPISGHRSVSWYQQTPGQGLQFLFEYFSETQRNKGNFPGRFSGRQFSNSRSEMNVSTLELGDSALYLCASSSGQLNTEAFFGQGTRLTVV.

Ten or more counts support this clonotype. The chain is built from TRBV12-3 or TRBV12-4 and TRBJ1-1; D is ambiguous. There are 15 residues in the CDR3. V was trimmed by 2 bases and J by 3 bases, leaving 13 bases between them. The CDR3 DNA follows: TGTGCCAGCAGTTTAAAGGCTGGGTTTGACACTGAAGCTTTCTTT. It is translated as CASSLKAGFDTEAFF.

This clonotype was found a few times. The gene calls are TRBV20-1 and TRBJ1-3; 8 bases align to TRBD1. The length of the CDR3 is 13 residues. Germline trimming cut 7 bases from V and 4 bases from J; bases unmatched to any gene: 6. In germline, CDR1 is DFQATT, CDR2 SNEGSKA (reference sequence). This CDR3 reads CSVQGAGGNTIYF. Here the CDR3 DNA reads TGCAGTGTCCAGGGGGCGGGAGGAAACACCATATATTTT.

This clonotype was counted ten times or more. This sequence joins TRBV3-1 and TRBJ2-2; 9 nucleotides match TRBD1. Germline V CDR1 and CDR2: LGHDT, YNNKEL (reference sequence). The junction had 8 bases not matched to a gene; V was cut back by 2 bases and J by 4 bases. The length of the CDR3 is 17 residues. The CDR3 region has the DNA TGTGCCAGCAGCCAACTGACAGGGGGGAGAGGCACCGGGGAGCTGTTTTTT. Translated, it gives CASSQLTGGRGTGELFF.

This clonotype has at least ten counts. In DNA, the CDR3 is TGTGCCAGCAGTTACTCCCTAGCGGGGATAAACGCGAACACCGGGGAGCTGTTTTTT. Encoded protein: CASSYSLAGINANTGELFF. The chain has TRBV6-2 or TRBV6-3 and TRBJ2-2, with 9 bases identical to TRBD2. V was pared by 0 bases and J by 0 bases, with 8 bases of the junction left unmatched. CDR1 is MNHEY and CDR2 is SVGEGT in the germline V gene. The CDR3 runs 19 residues.

The table lists this clonotype with many counts. This sequence joins TRBV12-3 or TRBV12-4 and TRBJ2-2; possible D gene TRBD1, 5 bases. There are 15 residues in the CDR3. V lost 7 bases and J 6 bases, leaving 18 bases between the germline ends. The CDR3: CASTPTGQASGELFF. The CDR3 coding sequence is TGTGCCAGCACCCCCACAGGCCAAGCGTCCGGGGAGCTGTTTTTT.

At least ten counts were recorded for this clonotype. The genes are TRBV30 and TRBJ1-1; D not certain. V lost 2 bases to trimming and J lost 6 bases, with 13 bases between them. The germline V gene encodes CDR1 GTSNPN and CDR2 SVGIG (reference sequence). The CDR3 runs 13 residues. The CDR3 coding sequence is TGTGCCTGGAGTCCGATGCCCTCTGCTGAAGCTTTCTTT. Its protein product is CAWSPMPSAEAFF.

This clonotype was recorded many times. The rearrangement links TRBV28 to TRBJ2-1; 9 bases are a match to TRBD1. CDR1 is MDHEN and CDR2 is SYDVKM in the germline V gene. V shed 6 bases and J 3 bases; nucleotides not matched to a gene: 6. This CDR3 is built from 15 residues. The CDR3 sequence: CASSPDRGHYNEQFF. The CDR3, as DNA: TGTGCCAGCAGCCCGGACAGGGGACACTACAATGAGCAGTTCTTC.

This clonotype was found many times. This chain joins TRBV24-1 and TRBJ2-1; maybe TRBD2 (6 bases). The germline CDR1 and CDR2 sequences are KGHDR and SFDVKD. Trimming removed 5 bases at V and 7 bases at J, with 14 bases between. The CDR3 has 14 residues. CDR3 in amino acids: CATSGTGERNEQFF. Here the CDR3 DNA reads TGTGCCACCAGTGGGACGGGAGAGAGGAATGAGCAGTTCTTC.

The sample holds many counts of this clonotype. This sequence joins TRBV11-3 and TRBJ2-1; 7 bases fit TRBD2. Germline V gives CDR1 SGHNT, CDR2 YENEEA. The CDR3 has 17 residues. J gave up 2 bases and V 1 base, and 8 bases lay outside the gene matches. DNA of the CDR3: TGTGCCAGCAGCTTAGGGGGATCGGGGAGGGCCTACAATGAGCAGTTCTTC. This translates into CASSLGGSGRAYNEQFF.

To note about this clonotype: This may be a read error, as it is one base from a much larger clone. This likely comes from a read error, as the CDR3 has no conserved phenylalanine or tryptophan at its end. V and J are TRBV28 and TRBJ2-2; D could derive from TRBD1 or TRBD2 (5 bases each). Trimming shortened V by 5 bases and J by 5 bases, and 12 bases separated the two germline ends. The CDR3 runs to 14 residues. Looked up from germline, CDR1 is MDHEN and CDR2 is SYDVKM. The CDR3, as DNA: TGTGCCAGCAGTCCCGGGGACGCGACCGGGGAGCTGTTTTCT. It translates to CASSPGDATGELFS.

This clonotype was counted many times. V usage is TRBV11-3 and J usage is TRBJ2-2; D is undetermined. V was pared by 3 bases and J by 1 base, with 9 bases between. CDR3 length: 15 amino acids. Germline V gene lookup returns CDR1 SGHNT and CDR2 YENEEA. The CDR3 sequence is CASSLRNQNTGELFF. The CDR3 region has the DNA TGTGCCAGCAGCTTGAGGAACCAGAACACCGGGGAGCTGTTTTTT. Looking up the rest from reference TRBV11-3 and TRBJ2-2 gives the full variable domain: EAGVVQSPRYKIIEKKQPVAFWCNPISGHNTLYWYLQNLGQGPELLIRYENEEAVDDSQLPKDRFSAERLKGVDSTLKIQPAELGDSAVYLCASSLRNQNTGELFFGEGSRLTVL.

This clonotype has a handful of counts. This chain links TRBV20-1 with TRBJ2-3, with TRBD2 as a possible D gene (5 bases). V lost 3 bases to trimming and J lost 2 bases, with 12 bases between them. This CDR3 contains 14 residues. Germline V gene sequence: CDR1 DFQATT, CDR2 SNEGSKA (reference sequence). The CDR3 region is CSARRGSITDTQYF. In nucleotides, the CDR3 is TGCAGTGCTAGGAGAGGGAGTATCACAGATACGCAGTATTTT.

Ten or more counts support this clonotype. The V gene is TRBV6-1, the J gene TRBJ1-2; TRBD1 is a possible D gene (6 bases). Germline V gene data show CDR1 as MNHNS and CDR2 as SASEGT. V shed 5 bases and J shed 8 bases, with 21 bases lying between them. This CDR3 has 15 amino acids. The CDR3 DNA reads as TGTGCCAGCAGTCCGGCATACAGGGACCCCGTCGGCTACACCTTC. Translating gives CASSPAYRDPVGYTF.

This clonotype appeared many times. The chain uses TRBV7-3 and TRBJ2-5, with 8 positions matching TRBD2. The germline CDR1 and CDR2 sequences are SGHTA and FQGTGA. Losses at the gene ends were 1 base for V and 5 bases for J; bases not matched to a gene: 6. The CDR3 loop spans 15 amino acids. CDR3 DNA sequence: TGTGCCAGCAGCTTAAGTTTAGCGGGAAAGGAGACCCAGTACTTC. Its translation is CASSLSLAGKETQYF.

This clonotype has only a few counts. This sequence joins TRBV20-1 and TRBJ2-1; tentative D call: TRBD2 (7 bases). The CDR3 consists of 17 residues. Germline loops: CDR1 DFQATT, CDR2 SNEGSKA (reference sequence). The V and J ends lost 0 bases and 9 bases respectively, with 24 bases between them. The CDR3 bases are TGCAGTGCTAGAGATGAGGGGGGGACCTACTTGTGGGGTGAGCAGTTCTTC. This sequence encodes CSARDEGGTYLWGEQFF.

V is TRBV5-1 and J is TRBJ2-7; D is possibly TRBD1 (6 bases). CDR3 length equals 13 residues. Trimming took 1 base from V and 4 from J, leaving 9 bases between them. Germline-derived CDR1 and CDR2 are SGHRS and YFSETQ. The CDR3 spells CASSLPDRYEQYF. The CDR3 DNA reads TGCGCCAGCAGCTTGCCCGACAGGTACGAGCAGTACTTC.

This clonotype was seen many times. The V and J genes are TRBV30 and TRBJ2-1; 9 nucleotides line up with TRBD2. V trimming: 3 bases; J trimming: 10 bases; junction bases outside the gene matches: 10. Germline V lookup: CDR1 GTSNPN, CDR2 SVGIG (reference sequence). The CDR3 is 14 residues long. CDR3: CAWRHGGRVPEQFF. The CDR3 coding sequence is TGTGCCTGGAGGCATGGCGGGAGGGTCCCCGAGCAGTTCTTC.

Regarding this clonotype: A much larger clone lies a single base off, so this may be a read error. CDR3 sequence reads: CASSQGLVGGETQYF. For the CDR3, the DNA is TGTGCCAGCAGCCAAGGGTTAGTGGGAGGGGAGACCCAGTACTTC. The rearrangement uses TRBV3-1 and TRBJ2-5, with 7 bases lining up with TRBD2. CDR3 length: 15 residues. With V trimmed by 1 base and J by 5 bases, 7 bases remained unmatched. In germline, CDR1 is LGHDT, CDR2 YNNKEL (reference sequence).